The present T cell receptor (beta chain) was sequenced within a study of blood T cell repertoires in COVID-19. Study summary: COVID-19 samples collected from the United States, Italy and Spain covered acute and convalescent phases. Sample material is recorded as cDNA or gDNA derived from T cells, B-cell-depleted T cells, or PBMCs.

In the source study's methods: Estimation of nucleated cell counts was performed using reference gene primer amplification. Profiled with immunoSEQ multiplex PCR; TCRdb holds only in-frame clones, not every one. V, J and clone size were drawn from that table, and D and trimming were deduced from the DNA. The table shows 200,000 to 250,000 clones, with approximately 91% occurring only once. Germline CDR1 is MDHEN and CDR2 is SYDVKM. This CDR3 region has 13 residues. V lost 9 bases and J lost 5; bases outside the gene matches: 9. Material for sequencing was peripheral blood. The receptor was derived from a man aged 60 to 75 who had recovered from COVID-19. V gene TRBV28 combines with J gene TRBJ2-7; 8 bases are a match to TRBD1. CDR3 bases: TGTGCCAGTCGCTCGACAGGGGACCACGAGCAGTACTTC. As protein: CASRSTGDHEQYF.